One sample yielded the 23 T cell receptor beta chains listed below, sequenced in a study of cytomegalovirus exposure and HLA in healthy donors. 60 Vbeta and 13 Jbeta primers were used in PCR. Method: immunoSEQ multiplex PCR; TCRdb's copy keeps in-frame clones and lacks some. Of some 130,000 clones in the sample, roughly 85% were seen once. The material sequenced was PBMCs. These receptors came from a man aged 40-49 years in good health and CMV-seronegative.

The genes are TRBV30 and TRBJ1-1; D is uncertain. CDR1 and CDR2 from the germline V gene are GTSNPN and SVGIG (reference sequence). The CDR3 has 13 residues. The V and J ends lost 1 base and 5 bases respectively, with 11 bases between them. CDR3 residues: CAWSAWSGTEAFF. DNA of the CDR3: TGTGCCTGGAGTGCCTGGAGTGGGACTGAAGCTTTCTTT.

The V gene is TRBV4-1, the J gene TRBJ2-2; 9 positions agree with TRBD1. The V gene's germline CDR1 is MGHRA and CDR2 YSYEKL. The CDR3 sequence is 17 residues long. The V and J ends lost 2 bases and 3 bases, in that order; junction bases with no gene match: 7. CDR3: CASSQRTGGGYTGELFF. CDR3 sequence (DNA): TGCGCCAGCAGCCAAAGAACAGGGGGCGGTTACACCGGGGAGCTGTTTTTT.

The J gene is TRBJ1-4, the V gene TRBV5-6; TRBD1 matches at 12 bases. This CDR3 comprises 16 residues. The V segment lost 3 bases and the J segment 7 bases; nucleotides outside the gene matches: 7. Germline V CDR1 and CDR2: SGHDT, YYEEEE. CDR3 amino acids: CASSSGTGGLGEKLFF. The CDR3 DNA reads as TGTGCCAGCAGCTCCGGGACAGGGGGCCTAGGTGAAAAACTGTTTTTT.

The chain uses TRBV7-3 and TRBJ2-2; D not certain. V was shortened by 2 bases and J by 1 base, with 5 bases between the two germline ends. CDR3 size: 14 residues. CDR1 is SGHTA, CDR2 FQGTGA, per germline. The CDR3 region is CASSLLLNTGELFF. CDR3 nucleotides: TGTGCCAGCAGCTTATTACTGAACACCGGGGAGCTGTTTTTT.

This chain connects TRBV6-1 to TRBJ1-3; possible D gene TRBD1, 6 bases. Per germline, CDR1 MNHNS and CDR2 SASEGT. The CDR3 runs 15 residues. V was trimmed by 1 base and J by 1 base, leaving 8 bases between them. CDR3 loop: CASSEGTASGNTIYF. The CDR3 DNA follows: TGTGCCAGCAGTGAAGGGACAGCTTCTGGAAACACCATATATTTT.

The genes are TRBV10-3 and TRBJ1-1; 11 nucleotides match TRBD1. The germline gives CDR1 ENHRY, CDR2 SYGVKD. The CDR3 is 15 amino acids. The V and J ends lost 2 bases and 5 bases, in that order; junction bases with no gene match: 4. The CDR3 is CAISEGQGARTEAFF. CDR3 DNA sequence: TGTGCCATCAGTGAGGGACAGGGGGCGCGGACTGAAGCTTTCTTT.

The CDR3 DNA is TGTGCCAGCAGCCGAAACCCGGGACAGGGCTGGGAAAAACTGTTTTTT. The encoded protein is CASSRNPGQGWEKLFF. The J gene is TRBJ1-4, the V gene TRBV7-2, with 9 bases fitting TRBD1. Trimming at V came to 5 bases and at J to 8 bases, leaving 12 bases not matched to a gene. The germline CDR1 and CDR2 sequences are SGHTA and FQGNSA. The length of the CDR3 is 16 residues.

The V call is TRBV30, the J call TRBJ2-2; D is possibly TRBD2 (6 bases). The germline V gene has CDR1 GTSNPN and CDR2 SVGIG (reference sequence). The germline V and J ends were trimmed by 5 bases and 9 bases, with 13 bases remaining between them. CDR3 size: 12 residues. The CDR3 DNA reads TGTGCCTGGTCCCGCGGGGTAAGGGAGCTGTTTTTT. Translation gives CAWSRGVRELFF.

This CDR3 reads CSVDDSYEQYF. CDR3 DNA sequence: TGCAGCGTTGATGACAGCTACGAGCAGTACTTC. The V call is TRBV29-1, the J call TRBJ2-7; D is possibly TRBD1 (5 bases). Looked up from germline, CDR1 is SQVTM and CDR2 is ANQGSEA. The CDR3 sequence is 11 residues long. V lost 3 bases and J 3 bases, leaving 6 bases between the germline ends.

The genes are TRBV27 and TRBJ1-5; D is uncertain. CDR1 is MNHEY, CDR2 SMNVEV, per germline (reference sequence). There are 14 residues in the CDR3. The V and J ends lost 6 bases and 6 bases respectively, with 15 bases between them. CDR3 in amino acids: CASSPRRVGQPQHF. For the CDR3, the DNA is TGTGCCAGCAGCCCCAGGAGGGTCGGTCAGCCCCAGCATTTT.

The rearrangement joins TRBV23-1 to TRBJ1-1; D unresolved. TRBV23-1 is placed among ORFs of uncertain function. The V gene lost 4 bases and the J gene lost 3 bases, with 21 bases spanning the gap. The CDR3 contains 17 residues. The CDR3 region is CASSLRFGREGDTEAFF. Written as DNA, the CDR3 is TGCGCCAGCAGTCTTCGTTTTGGGCGGGAAGGCGACACTGAAGCTTTCTTT.

The chain links TRBV19 to TRBJ1-6, with 7 bases that match TRBD1. There are 16 residues in the CDR3. CDR1 and CDR2 from the germline V gene are LNHDA and SQIVND (reference sequence). The V gene end was trimmed by 3 bases and the J gene end by 7 bases; junction bases not matched to a gene: 9. This CDR3 is CASSIPTGTVNSPLHF. The CDR3 region has the DNA TGTGCCAGTAGTATCCCCACCGGGACAGTCAATTCACCCCTCCACTTT.

CDR3 residues: CASSYSRAEAFF. The DNA for the CDR3 is TGTGCCAGCAGCTATTCCCGGGCTGAAGCTTTCTTT. The genes are TRBV7-9 and TRBJ1-1; D remains unclear. This CDR3 has 12 residues. Deletions cut 4 bases from V and 6 bases from J, with 9 bases between. Germline V gene data show CDR1 as SEHNR and CDR2 as FQNEAQ (reference sequence). The entire variable domain, with the rest obtained from reference TRBV7-9 and TRBJ1-1, is as follows: DTGVSQNPRHKITKRGQNVTFRCDPISEHNRLYWYRQTLGQGPEFLTYFQNEAQLEKSRLLSDRFSAERPKGSFSTLEIQRTEQGDSAMYLCASSYSRAEAFFGQGTRLTVV.

The chain recombines TRBV7-2 with TRBJ2-7, with 12 bases identical to TRBD2. This CDR3 comprises 15 residues. The junction had 0 bases not matched to a gene; V was cut back by 3 bases and J by 0 bases. Germline V gene lookup returns CDR1 SGHTA and CDR2 FQGNSA. CDR3 protein: CASSLGLAGSYEQYF. The CDR3 DNA reads TGTGCCAGCAGCTTGGGACTAGCGGGCTCCTACGAGCAGTACTTC.

The chain employs TRBV5-4 and TRBJ2-1; D gene uncertain. CDR1 is SGHNT, CDR2 YYREEE, per germline (reference sequence). Deletions cut 2 bases from V and 2 bases from J, with 5 bases between. This CDR3 spans 13 amino acids. The CDR3 loop is CASSFLPYNEQFF. CDR3 sequence (DNA): TGTGCCAGCAGCTTTCTCCCCTACAATGAGCAGTTCTTC.

This clone was picked up a small number of times. This chain links TRBV12-1 with TRBJ2-2; the D segment call TRBD2 is taken from the table without a DNA check. TRBV12-1 is termed a pseudogene. The length of the CDR3 is 20 residues. CDR3 bases: TGTGCCAGCAGCCCTATCACAGGACTGACCCGACTAGCGAACACCGGGGAGCTGTTTTTT. Protein product: CASSPITGLTRLANTGELFF.

In this sample, this clone turned up a few times. The V and J genes are TRBV7-3 and TRBJ2-3; 10 nucleotides align to TRBD2. In germline, CDR1 is SGHTA, CDR2 FQGTGA. The CDR3 loop spans 16 amino acids. V trimming: 3 bases; J trimming: 8 bases; junction bases outside the gene matches: 11. DNA for the CDR3: TGTGCCAGCAGCTTCTCTCTAGCGGGGGTCGGGGTTACGCAGTATTTT. It specifies CASSFSLAGVGVTQYF.

The chain combines TRBV9 with TRBJ2-5, with 13 bases that match TRBD2. V lost 3 bases, J lost 4 bases, and 3 bases stayed unmatched. The germline CDR1 and CDR2 sequences are SGDLS and YYNGEE. The CDR3 consists of 15 residues. The CDR3 region is CASSGWTSGRETQYF. CDR3 DNA sequence: TGTGCCAGCAGCGGCTGGACTAGCGGGAGAGAGACCCAGTACTTC.

The V gene is TRBV19, the J gene TRBJ2-7, with 9 bases lining up with TRBD1. V shed 9 bases, J shed 5 bases, and the junction held 8 bases outside the gene matches. From germline, CDR1 is LNHDA and CDR2 SQIVND (reference sequence). The CDR3 contains 13 residues. The CDR3 DNA reads as TGTGCCAGCGGGACAGGGAACTTGGACGAGCAGTACTTC. The encoded protein is CASGTGNLDEQYF.

The rearrangement links TRBV9 to TRBJ2-2, with a tentative D call TRBD1 (6 bases). The V and J ends lost 3 bases and 6 bases respectively, with 6 bases between them. Germline CDR1 and CDR2: SGDLS and YYNGEE. The CDR3 totals 12 residues. CDR3 DNA sequence: TGTGCCAGCAGCGAGGGGGCCGGGGAGCTGTTTTTT. It encodes CASSEGAGELFF.

The chain carries TRBV30 and TRBJ2-7, with unresolved D. V lost 0 bases and J lost 6, with 6 bases in between. This CDR3 has 11 amino acids. Per germline, CDR1 GTSNPN and CDR2 SVGIG (reference sequence). For the CDR3, the DNA is TGTGCCTGGAGTGTACGGGTCGAGCAGTACTTC. This codes for CAWSVRVEQYF. Full variable domain (remainder filled in from reference TRBV30 and TRBJ2-7): SQTIHQWPATLVQPVGSPLSLECTVEGTSNPNLYWYRQAAGRGLQLLFYSVGIGQISSEVPQNLSASRPQDRQFILSSKKLLLSDSGFYLCAWSVRVEQYFGPGTRLTVT.

The V and J genes are TRBV12-5 and TRBJ2-1; D unclear. Trimming took off 1 base at V and 0 bases at J, with 7 bases between the two ends. The germline V gene has CDR1 LGHNT and CDR2 FRNRAP. The CDR3 is 15 amino acids. CDR3 loop: CASGLGQSSYNEQFF. The CDR3 coding sequence is TGTGCTAGTGGTTTGGGGCAAAGCTCCTACAATGAGCAGTTCTTC.

This clone occurred a few times. The V and J genes are TRBV2 and TRBJ1-5, with 8 nucleotides matching TRBD1. Germline CDR1 SNHLY, CDR2 FYNNEI. The CDR3 totals 14 residues. J gave up 6 bases and V 2 bases, and 3 bases lay outside the gene matches. This CDR3 is CASSERQGSQPQHF. The CDR3 region has the DNA TGTGCCAGCAGTGAACGACAGGGGAGTCAGCCCCAGCATTTT.